The 10 T cell receptor beta chains below were found in one sample sequenced in a study of regulatory T cells in long-lasting Graves disease. The time point is: newly diagnosed GD, antithyroid drugs for less than 3 months. Extracted RNA from PBMCs served as the source of the TCR library. TCR beta libraries were built with iRepertoire HTBI primers and Arm-PCR of CDR3 regions. TCRdb re-derived calls from the multiplex PCR reads in MiXCR, one entry per CDR3 protein. The table lists hundreds of thousands of distinct CDR3 sequences, 18% of them singletons. The source material was peripheral blood mononuclear cells (PBMCs), sampled at new diagnosis, from a patient treated with antithyroid drugs. The origin of the receptors is a female donor with Graves disease.

There are many counts of this clonotype. The chain is built from TRBV9 and TRBJ2-1; D might be TRBD1 or TRBD2, each matching 7 bases. V was shortened by 0 bases and J by 3 bases, with 25 bases between the two germline ends. The CDR3 has 20 amino acids. CDR1 SGDLS and CDR2 YYNGEE come from the germline V gene. The CDR3: CASSVEAKGRGRGVYNEQFF. The CDR3 region has the DNA TGTGCCAGCAGCGTAGAGGCAAAGGGGAGGGGGCGCGGGGTCTACAATGAGCAGTTCTTC.

This clonotype was recorded many times. The chain employs TRBV19 and TRBJ2-5; D remains unclear. Germline-derived CDR1 and CDR2 are LNHDA and SQIVND (reference sequence). V was cut by 7 bases and J by 5 bases, with 14 bases left in between. CDR3 length: 13 amino acids. The DNA of the CDR3 is TGTGCCAGTATCGGGCAGATGCAGGAGACCCAGTACTTC. It specifies CASIGQMQETQYF.

The chain is built from TRBV19 and TRBJ1-3, with 8 bases aligning to TRBD1. The germline V gene has CDR1 LNHDA and CDR2 SQIVND (reference sequence). The CDR3 has 16 amino acids. V lost 3 bases to trimming and J lost 0 bases; unmatched junction nucleotides: 4. For the CDR3, the DNA is TGTGCCAGTAGTATGACAGGGGATCCCTCTGGAAACACCATATATTTT. Its protein product is CASSMTGDPSGNTIYF.

This clonotype was recorded at least ten times. The CDR3 nucleotides read TGTGCCAGCAGTCCCCGGGGGAGACTAGCGGGAGGGAGGGATGAGCAGTTCTTC. Amino acids: CASSPRGRLAGGRDEQFF. The rearrangement links TRBV27 to TRBJ2-1, with 14 positions matching TRBD2. V trimming: 5 bases; J trimming: 8 bases; junction bases outside the gene matches: 14. The germline V gene has CDR1 MNHEY and CDR2 SMNVEV (reference sequence). The length of the CDR3 is 18 residues.

Many counts were recorded for this clonotype. The rearrangement links TRBV28 to TRBJ2-7, with 11 bases matching TRBD1. The CDR3 runs 16 residues. Germline-derived CDR1 and CDR2 are MDHEN and SYDVKM. V lost 5 bases, J lost 0 bases, and 6 bases stayed unmatched. The CDR3 nucleotides are TGTGCCAGCAGTCCGGACAGGGGGCCCTTCTCCTACGAGCAGTACTTC. This gives the protein CASSPDRGPFSYEQYF.

In its sample, this clonotype was seen many times. The chain joins TRBV11-3 to TRBJ2-3, with D perhaps TRBD2 (6 bases). Germline V gives CDR1 SGHNT, CDR2 YENEEA. CDR3 length: 13 residues. Trimming cost V 4 bases and J 4 bases, with 9 bases left between them. The CDR3: CASSSTGADTQYF. For the CDR3, the DNA is TGTGCCAGCAGCTCCACGGGGGCAGATACGCAGTATTTT.

At least ten counts were recorded for this clonotype. This chain uses TRBV24-1 with TRBJ1-5, with D possibly TRBD1 on 6 matching bases. Germline CDR1 and CDR2: KGHDR and SFDVKD. The CDR3 loop spans 17 amino acids. Trimming left V 5 bases short and J 4 bases short, with 20 bases between. This CDR3 reads CATSGAGGGIGNQPQHF. The CDR3 bases are TGTGCCACCAGTGGGGCCGGGGGCGGGATTGGTAATCAGCCCCAGCATTTT.

This clonotype came up many times. CDR3 region: CASSPELGGGQPQHF. The CDR3 DNA follows: TGCGCCAGCAGCCCCGAGCTTGGGGGCGGACAGCCCCAGCATTTT. The J gene is TRBJ1-5, the V gene TRBV5-1, with a weak D call TRBD1 (6 bases). The CDR3 loop spans 15 amino acids. CDR1 is SGHRS, CDR2 YFSETQ, per germline. V lost 4 bases and J lost 7, with 18 bases in between. The variable domain in full, completed from reference TRBV5-1 and TRBJ1-5, reads KAGVTQTPRYLIKTRGQQVTLSCSPISGHRSVSWYQQTPGQGLQFLFEYFSETQRNKGNFPGRFSGRQFSNSRSEMNVSTLELGDSALYLCASSPELGGGQPQHFGDGTRLSIL.

The chain employs TRBV6-1 and TRBJ2-7, with D tentatively TRBD1 (6 bases). V lost 5 bases and J lost 2, with 13 bases in between. The CDR3 is 14 amino acids. Germline loops: CDR1 MNHNS, CDR2 SASEGT. CDR3 in amino acids: CASSQRSGAYEQYF. CDR3 DNA sequence: TGTGCCAGCAGTCAGAGGTCAGGGGCCTACGAGCAGTACTTC.

This clonotype appeared a few times. The CDR3 here is CASSGETRAEEDTQYF. DNA for the CDR3: TGTGCCAGCAGTGGAGAAACGAGGGCAGAGGAAGATACGCAGTATTTT. V and J are TRBV28 and TRBJ2-3; tentatively, D is TRBD2 (5 bases). The V and J ends lost 5 bases and 5 bases respectively, with 20 bases between them. Germline CDR1 MDHEN, CDR2 SYDVKM. The CDR3 length is 16 residues.